A selection of T cell receptor beta chains follows, all from one sample in a study of cytomegalovirus exposure and HLA in healthy donors. Profiling relied on immunoSEQ multiplex PCR, and the TCRdb table lists in-frame clones only, not all of them. Of approximately 140,000 clones listed, 70% to 85% were seen once; the top ten hold approximately 10%. Sequenced sample: PBMCs. These receptors were obtained from a woman aged 45-65 years in good health and CMV-seropositive. Both conserved end residues are part of each CDR3. The D gene is left open where the match is weak. Some rows have no size entry. The others give once, few or many, or a class for an expanded clone.

D gene,V gene,clone size,J gene,CDR3 DNA,CDR3 protein
NA,TRBV1,NA,TRBJ1-2,TGCACCAGCAGCCTGGGGCTTTCTAACTATGGCTACACCTTC,CTSSLGLSNYGYTF
NA,TRBV9,NA,TRBJ2-1,TGTGCCAGCAGCGTCGACGGGATCTACAATGAGCAGTTCTTC,CASSVDGIYNEQFF
NA,TRBV5-1,NA,TRBJ2-3,TGCGCCAGCAGCTTGCGGGGCAACAGGGCGGATACGCAGTATTTT,CASSLRGNRADTQYF
TRBD1,TRBV4-2,NA,TRBJ1-1,TGTGCCAGCAGCCAAGAAGGCGGACAGGGGGTTGGTACTGAAGCTTTCTTT,CASSQEGGQGVGTEAFF
NA,TRBV7-2,NA,TRBJ2-5,TGTGCCAGCAGCTTACTGGGAGTGGGGGGGCCAGTAGAGACCCAGTACTTC,CASSLLGVGGPVETQYF
TRBD1,TRBV18,NA,TRBJ1-5,TGTGCCAGCTCACCAGGGACAGGGGATGATCAGCCCCAGCATTTT,CASSPGTGDDQPQHF
NA,TRBV30,once,TRBJ2-3,TGTGCCTGGAGACAGGGCCCAGATACGCAGTATTTT,CAWRQGPDTQYF
NA,TRBV27,NA,TRBJ1-5,TGTGCCAGCAGTCCACTACCCGGTCGGGGGAGTAGCAATCAGCCCCAGCATTTT,CASSPLPGRGSSNQPQHF
TRBD2,TRBV11-2,NA,TRBJ2-3,TGTGCCAGCAGCTTGCGCTCGACTAGCGGGGGGGCCGATACGCAGTATTTT,CASSLRSTSGGADTQYF
NA,TRBV5-1,NA,TRBJ1-2,TGCGCCAGCAGCTTGGGAGGGACAAACTATGGCTACACCTTC,CASSLGGTNYGYTF